This T cell receptor (delta chain) emerged from a study of gamma-delta T cells after stem cell transplantation. TCRdb reprocessed the RT-PCR reads using CATT. The sample yields around 440 delta-chain clones, approximately 37% seen once. Germline CDR1 is GEAIGNYY and CDR2 is EKD. The CDR3 has 19 amino acids. The V gene end was trimmed by 0 bases and the J gene end by 0 bases; junction bases not matched to a gene: 6. This sequence originates from a human donor. It is not recorded whose cells these are; they may come from a transplant donor. Material: gamma-delta T cells. The V gene is TRDV2, the J gene TRDJ3; 8 positions agree with TRDD3. The CDR3 nucleotides read TGTGCCTGTGACACCGCCTGGGGGACAAGCTCCTGGGACACCCGACAGATGTTTTTC. It codes for CACDTAWGTSSWDTRQMFF.